The 27 T cell receptor beta chains given below trace back to one sample, sequenced in a study of identifying expanded T cells in peripheral blood. Clones were read by immunoSEQ multiplex PCR, and TCRdb kept only the in-frame ones, dropping some. The profile covers nearly 60,000 clones, with 89% appearing a single time and 3.6% taken by the ten largest. The sample comprised blood. These receptors originate from a person aged 18 to 75 in good health.

The rearrangement links TRBV11-2 to TRBJ2-7; D is ambiguous. This CDR3 is 14 amino acids long. Trimming removed 0 bases from V and 0 bases from J, with 6 bases in between. Germline V gene sequence: CDR1 SGHAT, CDR2 FQNNGV. CDR3 in amino acids: CASSLEGSSYEQYF. CDR3 nucleotide sequence: TGTGCCAGCAGCTTAGAGGGGTCCTCCTACGAGCAGTACTTC.

The chain recombines TRBV28 with TRBJ1-5; 8 positions agree with TRBD1. The germline V gene encodes CDR1 MDHEN and CDR2 SYDVKM. V was pared by 6 bases and J by 3 bases, with 7 bases of the junction left unmatched. CDR3 length equals 15 residues. The CDR3 DNA sequence: TGTGCCAGCAGCCTACAGGGGGTATTCAATCAGCCCCAGCATTTT. Its translation: CASSLQGVFNQPQHF.

In its sample, this clone was seen a few times. This CDR3 is also generated by other DNA sequences in the sample. This chain uses TRBV2 with TRBJ1-5; 7 bases agree with TRBD1. The CDR3 loop spans 15 amino acids. Germline CDR1 SNHLY, CDR2 FYNNEI. V shed 2 bases and J 3 bases; nucleotides not matched to a gene: 4. The CDR3 region has the DNA TGTGCCAGCAGTGAATGGACAGGATCCAATCAGCCCCAGCATTTT. Translating it yields CASSEWTGSNQPQHF. The whole variable domain, remainder taken from reference TRBV2 and TRBJ1-5, is EPEVTQTPSHQVTQMGQEVILRCVPISNHLYFYWYRQILGQKVEFLVSFYNNEISEKSEIFDDQFSVERPDGSNFTLKIRSTKLEDSAMYFCASSEWTGSNQPQHFGDGTRLSIL.

This clone has only a few counts. J is TRBJ1-5 and V is TRBV28; D might be TRBD1 (5 bases). Trimming took 10 bases from V and 4 from J, leaving 20 bases between them. The CDR3 totals 15 residues. Germline CDR1 reads MDHEN; CDR2 reads SYDVKM. This CDR3 reads CATLQAVFNNQPQHF. The CDR3 bases are TGTGCCACCCTACAGGCTGTGTTTAATAATCAGCCCCAGCATTTT.

The rearrangement links TRBV7-2 to TRBJ1-3, with TRBD1 matching over 8 bases. CDR3 length equals 17 residues. Germline V lookup: CDR1 SGHTA, CDR2 FQGNSA. With 1 base clipped from V and 3 bases from J, the junction kept 8 bases outside the gene matches. CDR3 in amino acids: CASSLGAGQGYGNTIYF. Here the CDR3 DNA reads TGTGCCAGCAGCTTAGGTGCCGGACAGGGCTATGGAAACACCATATATTTT.

The chain is built from TRBV7-9 and TRBJ2-5; D may be TRBD2 (5 bases). V was clipped by 0 bases and J by 4 bases, with 6 bases between them. The CDR3 length is 13 residues. From germline, CDR1 is SEHNR and CDR2 FQNEAQ (reference sequence). The CDR3 DNA reads TGTGCCAGCAGCTTAGCGGGAGCAGAGACCCAGTACTTC. Translation gives CASSLAGAETQYF. The full variable domain, in which reference TRBV7-9 and TRBJ2-5 provide the parts outside the CDR3, is DTGVSQNPRHKITKRGQNVTFRCDPISEHNRLYWYRQTLGQGPEFLTYFQNEAQLEKSRLLSDRFSAERPKGSFSTLEIQRTEQGDSAMYLCASSLAGAETQYFGPGTRLLVL.

The CDR3 here is CASSSRAGGLTGELFF. The DNA for the CDR3 is TGTGCCAGCAGCTCTCGAGCGGGGGGGCTCACCGGGGAGCTGTTTTTT. The chain joins TRBV7-2 to TRBJ2-2, with 10 bases matching TRBD2. The CDR3 extends over 16 amino acids. The J segment lost 4 bases and the V segment lost 4 bases, leaving 6 bases of the junction unmatched. Looked up from germline, CDR1 is SGHTA and CDR2 is FQGNSA.

The V gene is TRBV5-1, the J gene TRBJ2-7; D gene uncertain. The V end lost 2 bases, the J end lost 1 base, and 7 bases lay between the germline ends. The CDR3 length is 13 residues. The germline gives CDR1 SGHRS, CDR2 YFSETQ. DNA for the CDR3: TGCGCCAGCAGCTTTAGCAGTTCCTACGAGCAGTACTTC. Its protein is CASSFSSSYEQYF.

J is TRBJ1-4 and V is TRBV19; D unresolved. CDR1 LNHDA and CDR2 SQIVND come from the germline V gene (reference sequence). The CDR3 contains 15 residues. Trimming cost V 3 bases and J 0 bases, with 8 bases left between them. CDR3 bases: TGTGCCAGTAGTATTCGTATGACAACTAATGAAAAACTGTTTTTT. This encodes CASSIRMTTNEKLFF. Variable domain in full (rest from reference TRBV19 and TRBJ1-4): DGGITQSPKYLFRKEGQNVTLSCEQNLNHDAMYWYRQDPGQGLRLIYYSQIVNDFQKGDIAEGYSVSREKKESFPLTVTSAQKNPTAFYLCASSIRMTTNEKLFFGSGTQLSVL.

The genes are TRBV29-1 and TRBJ2-1; the D call may be TRBD1 or TRBD2 (5 bases each). Per germline, CDR1 SQVTM and CDR2 ANQGSEA. Trimming stripped 3 bases from V and 6 bases from J, with 12 bases between. The length of the CDR3 is 13 residues. The CDR3 DNA reads TGCAGCGTTGACTCATCAGGGAGCAATGAGCAGTTCTTC. This sequence encodes CSVDSSGSNEQFF.

This chain connects TRBV18 to TRBJ2-1, with D possibly matching TRBD1 (6 bases). This CDR3 has 15 amino acids. CDR1 KGHSH and CDR2 LQKENI come from the germline V gene. The V gene lost 3 bases and the J gene lost 3 bases, with 12 bases spanning the gap. The CDR3, as DNA: TGTGCCAGCTCACCTCAGGGGAGTCTCTACAATGAGCAGTTCTTC. Protein: CASSPQGSLYNEQFF.

This chain uses TRBV5-6 with TRBJ2-7, with 11 nucleotides matching TRBD1. CDR3 length: 15 amino acids. Germline CDR1 reads SGHDT; CDR2 reads YYEEEE. V was clipped by 3 bases and J by 4 bases; unmatched bases: 6. The CDR3 region is CASSWGDRGFYEQYF. For the CDR3, the DNA is TGTGCCAGCAGCTGGGGGGACAGGGGGTTTTACGAGCAGTACTTC.

The chain carries TRBV6-1 and TRBJ1-2, with D possibly TRBD1 on 5 matching bases. Germline loops: CDR1 MNHNS, CDR2 SASEGT. CDR3 length: 15 residues. V dropped 6 bases and J dropped 4 bases, with 18 bases sitting between them. CDR3 sequence (DNA): TGTGCCAGCAGCCACGGGGGACCGCATATCTATGGCTACACCTTC. It specifies CASSHGGPHIYGYTF.

V usage is TRBV5-1 and J usage is TRBJ1-2; 7 positions agree with TRBD1. V shed 5 bases and J 8 bases; nucleotides not matched to a gene: 15. In germline, CDR1 is SGHRS, CDR2 YFSETQ. This CDR3 is 15 amino acids long. CDR3 in amino acids: CASSRTDREGGGYTF. In DNA, the CDR3 is TGCGCCAGCAGTCGCACTGACAGGGAAGGAGGGGGCTACACCTTC.

This chain links TRBV4-1 with TRBJ2-5; TRBD1 aligns across 7 bases. Germline CDR1 is MGHRA and CDR2 is YSYEKL. This CDR3 is built from 15 residues. With 2 bases clipped from V and 5 bases from J, the junction kept 8 bases outside the gene matches. The CDR3, as DNA: TGCGCCAGCAGCCAACCGACAGGGCCAGGGGAGACCCAGTACTTC. This codes for CASSQPTGPGETQYF.

This chain links TRBV25-1 with TRBJ2-5, with D maybe TRBD1 (6 bases). In germline, CDR1 is MGHDK, CDR2 SYGVNS. The ends were cut back, 1 base at V and 7 bases at J, with 22 bases in the middle. The CDR3 spans 17 residues. The CDR3 coding sequence is TGTGCCAGCAGTGAATTAAGTTTAGACTTACGAGGGGGGACCCAGTACTTC. The encoded protein is CASSELSLDLRGGTQYF.

This chain joins TRBV7-9 and TRBJ2-5; a possible D gene is TRBD1 (7 bases). Trimming removed 0 bases at V and 7 bases at J, with 15 bases between. From germline, CDR1 is SEHNR and CDR2 FQNEAQ (reference sequence). The CDR3 covers 15 residues. The CDR3 loop is CASSLAGGQSGTQYF. CDR3 DNA sequence: TGTGCCAGCAGCTTAGCGGGGGGACAGTCCGGGACCCAGTACTTC.

V is TRBV29-1 and J is TRBJ2-5; TRBD1 matches at 10 bases. Germline CDR1 and CDR2: SQVTM and ANQGSEA. V shed 6 bases, J shed 4 bases, and the junction held 2 bases outside the gene matches. The CDR3 extends over 12 amino acids. The CDR3 nucleotides are TGCAGCGTCGACAGGGGGCGAGAGACCCAGTACTTC. This sequence encodes CSVDRGRETQYF.

For the CDR3, the DNA is TGTGCCAGCAGTGGCGACAGGGAGTCTGGGGCCAACGTCCTGACTTTC. Protein product: CASSGDRESGANVLTF. The rearrangement joins TRBV2 to TRBJ2-6; 7 bases are a match to TRBD1. CDR3 size: 16 residues. Germline values: CDR1 SNHLY, CDR2 FYNNEI. J gave up 1 base and V 4 bases, and 4 bases lay outside the gene matches.

The chain combines TRBV6-5 with TRBJ1-4, with a weak D call TRBD1 (6 bases). This CDR3 region has 14 residues. Germline loops: CDR1 MNHEY, CDR2 SVGAGI. Trimming took off 1 base at V and 5 bases at J, with 8 bases between the two ends. The DNA of the CDR3 is TGTGCCAGCAGTTACTTTCAGGGGAATGAAAAACTGTTTTTT. Encoded protein: CASSYFQGNEKLFF.

CDR3 sequence reads: CATEGESYEQYF. The CDR3 coding sequence is TGTGCCACCGAGGGGGAATCCTACGAGCAGTACTTC. This rearrangement joins TRBV10-3 to TRBJ2-7, with D possibly TRBD1 on 6 matching bases. Trimming stripped 10 bases from V and 1 base from J, with 11 bases between. The germline V gene encodes CDR1 ENHRY and CDR2 SYGVKD. The CDR3 contains 12 residues.

The chain carries TRBV6-1 and TRBJ2-7; 9 nucleotides line up with TRBD2. The ends lost 0 bases at V and 0 bases at J; junction bases unmatched: 12. The CDR3 is 19 residues long. CDR1 and CDR2 (germline): MNHNS, SASEGT. CDR3 DNA sequence: TGTGCCAGCAGTGAAGCGATAATGCTAGCGGGGTCCAGCTCCTACGAGCAGTACTTC. Translating gives CASSEAIMLAGSSSYEQYF.

This clone has only one observation. The chain joins TRBV19 to TRBJ2-7; D is tentatively TRBD1 or TRBD2 (5 bases each). This CDR3 has 14 amino acids. The germline CDR1 and CDR2 sequences are LNHDA and SQIVND (reference sequence). Between the trimmed V and J ends, which lost 7 bases and 2 bases, there was a span of 15 bases. CDR3 protein: CASKRGTETYEQYF. Written as DNA, the CDR3 is TGTGCCAGTAAGAGGGGCACTGAAACCTACGAGCAGTACTTC.

The chain recombines TRBV12-5 with TRBJ2-7; no definite D call. Germline V gives CDR1 LGHNT, CDR2 FRNRAP. The CDR3 extends over 13 amino acids. Between the trimmed V and J ends, which lost 1 base and 6 bases, there was a span of 10 bases. The CDR3 DNA reads TGTGCTAGTGGTTTGGGTAGGAACAGCGAGCAGTACTTC. Its protein is CASGLGRNSEQYF.

J is TRBJ1-2 and V is TRBV9; 9 bases agree with TRBD1. V shed 1 base, J shed 5 bases, and the junction held 6 bases outside the gene matches. The CDR3 extends over 15 amino acids. Germline CDR1 and CDR2: SGDLS and YYNGEE. The CDR3: CASSVTGGGNYGYTF. The CDR3 DNA follows: TGTGCCAGCAGCGTAACAGGGGGCGGTAATTATGGCTACACCTTC.

The V and J genes are TRBV6-6 and TRBJ1-1; D is uncertain. CDR1 and CDR2 (germline): MNHNY, SVGAGI (reference sequence). Trimming cost V 5 bases and J 11 bases, with 9 bases left between them. This CDR3 region has 10 residues. The CDR3 sequence: CASSDLWAFF. The CDR3 DNA reads TGTGCCAGCAGTGACCTCTGGGCTTTCTTT.

This chain connects TRBV11-2 to TRBJ2-4; possible D gene TRBD2, 5 bases. The CDR3 runs to 14 residues. The ends were cut back, 6 bases at V and 1 base at J, with 10 bases in the middle. The germline CDR1 and CDR2 sequences are SGHAT and FQNNGV. The CDR3 coding sequence is TGTGCCAGCAGACCCCCGGGGGCCAAAAACATTCAGTACTTC. Its translation: CASRPPGAKNIQYF.